The T cell receptor (beta chain) described here comes from a study of tumor-infiltrating lymphocytes in oesophageal squamous cell carcinoma (dated by TCRdb to 2015 to 2016). Preparation of the library involved PCR. Sequencing was performed on an Illumina HiSeq 2000. Using fastp trimming at Q25 and MiXCR clonotype assembly, TCRdb reanalyzed the public sequencing data and kept in-frame beta chains. One record per CDR3 amino acid sequence lists the most common genes and DNA. The sample has roughly 12,000 distinct CDR3 sequences on record, roughly half of them singletons. Of the sample, around 13% is held by the ten largest clones. Worth noting for this clonotype: The clone's antigen remains unknown. No much larger clone exists at a distance of one base, and base qualities are not known.

Trimming at the junction amounts to 1 base on V and 0 bases on J, and the germline ends lie 11 bases apart. CDR1 SGHTA and CDR2 FQGNSA were looked up in the germline V gene. Including the terminal cysteine and phenylalanine, the CDR3 comprises 16 residues. The entry retains the CDR3 DNA only, 48 bases that are in frame from base 1. This receptor was taken from a male donor with esophageal squamous cell carcinoma. Source material: normal esophageal tissue next to the tumor. The rearrangement joined TRBV7-2 to TRBJ2-3, with the D gene too uncertain to name. The CDR3 is CASSLDVVSSTDTQYF. The DNA is as follows: TGTGCCAGCAGCTTAGATGTTGTGTCTAGCACAGATACGCAGTATTTT.